These T cell receptor beta chains were read from a single sample in a study of blood T cell repertoires in COVID-19. Using immunoSEQ multiplex PCR, the repertoire was profiled, and TCRdb retains in-frame clones only, with some absent. The table has 250,000 or so clones, 80% to 90% seen once. Sequencing was carried out using PBMCs or T cells enriched from blood (not recorded which). The source is a woman aged 30 to 39 with acute COVID-19. The CDR3 runs from the conserved cysteine through the conserved F or W. D genes are given only for firm matches. Clone size is shown for a subset of rows, as once, few, many or a class of expanded clone.

15	NA	NA	TRBV23-1	TRBJ1-5	TGCGCCAGCAGTCAATCAACCAGGTTGAGGGAGCCCCAGCATTTT	CASSQSTRLREPQHF
16	NA	NA	TRBV5-5	TRBJ2-3	TGTGCCAGCAGCTTGGGTCGTGGAGGGACGACAGATACGCAGTATTTT	CASSLGRGGTTDTQYF
15	TRBD1	NA	TRBV25-1	TRBJ2-7	TGTGCCAGCAGTGATGGGACAGGAGACTCCTACGAGCAGTACTTC	CASSDGTGDSYEQYF
13	TRBD2	once	TRBV27	TRBJ2-3	TGTGCCAGCAGTTTCCGGGGGGCAGATACGCAGTATTTT	CASSFRGADTQYF
15	NA	NA	TRBV11-3	TRBJ2-1	TGTGCCAGCAGCTTATTTGCCGGGAACTACAATGAGCAGTTCTTC	CASSLFAGNYNEQFF
13	NA	NA	TRBV21-1	TRBJ1-3	TGTGCCAGCAGTAACAGCTCTGGAAACACCATATATTTT	CASSNSSGNTIYF
15	NA	NA	TRBV2	TRBJ2-5	TGTGCCAGCAACAGACTGACGGAGGGCCAAGAGACCCAGTACTTC	CASNRLTEGQETQYF
14	TRBD1	once	TRBV28	TRBJ1-1	TGTGCCAGCAGTTTAGGACAGGGGGCTGCTGAAGCTTTCTTT	CASSLGQGAAEAFF
15	TRBD2	NA	TRBV7-3	TRBJ2-3	TGTGCCAGCAGTGAATGGGGACTAGCTCAAGATACGCAGTATTTT	CASSEWGLAQDTQYF
17	TRBD2	NA	TRBV28	TRBJ2-1	TGTGCCAGCAGTTTCGCCTGGGGGACTAGCGGGAGGGATGAGCAGTTCTTC	CASSFAWGTSGRDEQFF
15	NA	NA	TRBV7-6	TRBJ1-4	TGTGCCAGCAGCCCTGGCACGGGGACTAATGAAAAACTGTTTTTT	CASSPGTGTNEKLFF
16	TRBD2	NA	TRBV7-2	TRBJ2-3	TGTGCCAGCAGCTCGCGACTAGCGGGAGCCACAGATACGCAGTATTTT	CASSSRLAGATDTQYF
15	NA	NA	TRBV15	TRBJ1-1	TGTGCCACCAGCAGAGATCGGACTTACGGAAGTGAAGCTTTCTTT	CATSRDRTYGSEAFF
16	TRBD2	NA	TRBV5-8	TRBJ2-3	TGTGCCAGCAGCTTCCGACTAGCGGGAGGCACAGATACGCAGTATTTT	CASSFRLAGGTDTQYF
13	NA	NA	TRBV29-1	TRBJ2-7	TGCAGCGTTTTGGGCAGGGGTGACTACGAGCAGTACTTC	CSVLGRGDYEQYF
15	TRBD1	NA	TRBV4-1	TRBJ1-6	TGCGCCAGCAGCCAACCAGACAGGGATAATTCACCCCTCCACTTT	CASSQPDRDNSPLHF
20	TRBD2	NA	TRBV19	TRBJ2-3	TGTGCCAGTAGTATCCGGACTAGCGGGAGGGAACGGACTAGCACAGATACGCAGTATTTT	CASSIRTSGRERTSTDTQYF
14	TRBD1	NA	TRBV15	TRBJ1-4	TGTGCCACCAGCATACAGGGGCCGGATGAAAAACTGTTTTTT	CATSIQGPDEKLFF
19	TRBD1	NA	TRBV5-6	TRBJ1-1	TGTGCCAGCAGCTTGGAACAGGGGGCAAGGGGCCCCACGAACACTGAAGCTTTCTTT	CASSLEQGARGPTNTEAFF
15	NA	NA	TRBV19	TRBJ2-6	TGTGCCAGTAACCAGGGGAGCTCTGGGGCCAACGTCCTGACTTTC	CASNQGSSGANVLTF
15	TRBD2	NA	TRBV7-2	TRBJ2-7	TGTGCCAGCAGCTCCGCCCTAGCGGGAGGGAACGAGCAGTACTTC	CASSSALAGGNEQYF
12	NA	NA	TRBV2	TRBJ1-2	TGTGCCAGCATGAGGGTCGCCAATGGCTACACCTTC	CASMRVANGYTF
16	TRBD2	NA	TRBV27	TRBJ2-2	TGTGCCAGCAGTCTGGGACTAGCGGTTAACACCGGGGAGCTGTTTTTT	CASSLGLAVNTGELFF
15	NA	NA	TRBV28	TRBJ2-6	TGTGCCAGCAGTTCCTTGCGGTACGGGGCCAACGTCCTGACTTTC	CASSSLRYGANVLTF
17	TRBD2	NA	TRBV6-4	TRBJ2-3	TGTGCCAGCGACACCGGACTAGCGGGAAATCAGGGGCAAACGCAGTATTTT	CASDTGLAGNQGQTQYF
16	NA	NA	TRBV6-2/TRBV6-3	TRBJ2-7	TGTGCCAGCAGTTACTCCCCCTCATCGAGCTCCTACGAGCAGTACTTC	CASSYSPSSSSYEQYF
14	TRBD1	NA	TRBV5-1	TRBJ1-2	TGCGCCAGCAGCGTGGGACAGGCCAACCCTGCTTACACCTTC	CASSVGQANPAYTF
14	NA	NA	TRBV15	TRBJ2-5	TGTGCCACCAGCTCCTTCGACAGTCAAGAGACCCAGTACTTC	CATSSFDSQETQYF
15	TRBD1	NA	TRBV4-1	TRBJ2-1	TGCGCCAGCAGCCAAGACAGGGGGTCGATCAATGAGCAGTTCTTC	CASSQDRGSINEQFF
16	TRBD1	NA	TRBV9	TRBJ1-5	TGTGCCAGCAGCGTAGGGGCAGGGGGGAGCAATCAGCCCCAGCATTTT	CASSVGAGGSNQPQHF
16	TRBD2	NA	TRBV7-3	TRBJ2-2	TGTGCCAGCAGCCCTACGGGAGGGCCCCTCACCGGGGAGCTGTTTTTT	CASSPTGGPLTGELFF
18	NA	NA	TRBV14	TRBJ2-3	TGTGCCAGCAGCCAAGAACCGGCTTATGTCAGGGCTCAAGATACGCAGTATTTT	CASSQEPAYVRAQDTQYF
15	NA	NA	TRBV7-2	TRBJ2-3	TGTGCCAGCAGCTTAGGTTCCAGCGGCACAGATACGCAGTATTTT	CASSLGSSGTDTQYF
16	NA	NA	TRBV24-1	TRBJ2-3	TGTGCCACCAGTGACCCAACGTCCGGGGTTAAAGATACGCAGTATTTT	CATSDPTSGVKDTQYF
14	NA	NA	TRBV6-5	TRBJ2-2	TGTGCCAGCAGTTACTCGATTCGGGCCGGGGAGCTGTTTTTT	CASSYSIRAGELFF
17	NA	once	TRBV28	TRBJ1-1	TGTGCCAGCAGTTTGGTTAAGGGCGCGGGCTTGAACACTGAAGCTTTCTTT	CASSLVKGAGLNTEAFF
14	TRBD1	NA	TRBV28	TRBJ2-7	TGTGCCAGCAGTTTGGGGACAGGGTTTTACGAGCAGTACTTC	CASSLGTGFYEQYF
14	NA	NA	TRBV5-5	TRBJ1-1	TGTGCCAGCAGTTGGGCACAGCAGAACACTGAAGCTTTCTTT	CASSWAQQNTEAFF
14	NA	NA	TRBV21-1	TRBJ1-1	TGTGCCAGCAGCTTACAGGGGGGGAACACTGAAGCTTTCTTT	CASSLQGGNTEAFF
16	TRBD1	NA	TRBV4-1	TRBJ2-7	TGCGCCAGCAGCCAAGACCCCGCCGGGACAGGCTACGAGCAGTACTTC	CASSQDPAGTGYEQYF
12	NA	NA	TRBV2	TRBJ2-7	TGTGCCAGCAGTGTCGACAGTTACGAGCAGTACTTC	CASSVDSYEQYF
14	NA	NA	TRBV19	TRBJ1-1	TGTGCCAGTAGTCCCGTAAATATGAACACTGAAGCTTTCTTT	CASSPVNMNTEAFF
15	NA	NA	TRBV28	TRBJ1-2	TGTGCCAGCAGTTTAGTTCTAGTCGGTTCTCGTGGCTACACCTTC	CASSLVLVGSRGYTF
16	NA	once	TRBV9	TRBJ2-2	TGTGCCAGCAGCGAGGGGGAAGGGTTGCACACCGGGGAGCTGTTTTTT	CASSEGEGLHTGELFF
16	TRBD1	NA	TRBV19	TRBJ1-5	TGTGCCAGTAGTGCGCCTTGGACAGGGAGGCAACAGCCCCAGCATTTT	CASSAPWTGRQQPQHF
11	NA	NA	TRBV12-3/TRBV12-4	TRBJ2-7	TGTGCCAGCGCCATGGAGTACGAGCAGTACTTC	CASAMEYEQYF
14	NA	NA	TRBV28	TRBJ1-2	TGTGCCAGCAGTTTATATTTAAGAGAAAATGGCTACACCTTC	CASSLYLRENGYTF
15	TRBD2	NA	TRBV19	TRBJ2-1	TGTGCCAGTAGTACCCTAGCGGGGGGGCTCAGTGAGCAGTTCTTC	CASSTLAGGLSEQFF
15	NA	NA	TRBV24-1	TRBJ1-5	TGTGCCACCAGTGATACAGGCGTTGGCAATCAGCCCCAGCATTTT	CATSDTGVGNQPQHF
16	NA	NA	TRBV9	TRBJ2-6	TGTGCCAGCAGCGTAGGATCGTTCGGGGGGGCCAACGTCCTGACTTTC	CASSVGSFGGANVLTF
13	NA	once	TRBV5-6	TRBJ1-1	TGTGCCAGCAGTTCTGCCGGGGGGAGTGAAGCTTTCTTT	CASSSAGGSEAFF
16	TRBD2	NA	TRBV28	TRBJ2-3	TGTGCCAGCAGTTCCCCAGCGGGAAAGAGGGAAGATACGCAGTATTTT	CASSSPAGKREDTQYF
13	NA	NA	TRBV7-6	TRBJ2-7	TGTGCCAGCAGCTTAGGGACTAAGGACGAGCAGTACTTC	CASSLGTKDEQYF
14	TRBD2	once	TRBV5-1	TRBJ2-7	TGCGCCAGCAGCCGGACTAGCGGGAGTCACGAGCAGTACTTC	CASSRTSGSHEQYF
19	TRBD2	NA	TRBV5-4	TRBJ2-1	TGTGCCAGCAGCGGAGGGGGACTAGCGGGAGATGGGCCCTACAATGAGCAGTTCTTC	CASSGGGLAGDGPYNEQFF
18	TRBD2	NA	TRBV5-4	TRBJ2-7	TGTGCCAGCAGCTCGGGACTAGCGGGAGGGACTGACTCCTACGAGCAGTACTTC	CASSSGLAGGTDSYEQYF
18	TRBD2	NA	TRBV19	TRBJ2-3	TGTGCCAGTAGTACCGTTCTAGCGGGAGCATCTAGCACAGATACGCAGTATTTT	CASSTVLAGASSTDTQYF